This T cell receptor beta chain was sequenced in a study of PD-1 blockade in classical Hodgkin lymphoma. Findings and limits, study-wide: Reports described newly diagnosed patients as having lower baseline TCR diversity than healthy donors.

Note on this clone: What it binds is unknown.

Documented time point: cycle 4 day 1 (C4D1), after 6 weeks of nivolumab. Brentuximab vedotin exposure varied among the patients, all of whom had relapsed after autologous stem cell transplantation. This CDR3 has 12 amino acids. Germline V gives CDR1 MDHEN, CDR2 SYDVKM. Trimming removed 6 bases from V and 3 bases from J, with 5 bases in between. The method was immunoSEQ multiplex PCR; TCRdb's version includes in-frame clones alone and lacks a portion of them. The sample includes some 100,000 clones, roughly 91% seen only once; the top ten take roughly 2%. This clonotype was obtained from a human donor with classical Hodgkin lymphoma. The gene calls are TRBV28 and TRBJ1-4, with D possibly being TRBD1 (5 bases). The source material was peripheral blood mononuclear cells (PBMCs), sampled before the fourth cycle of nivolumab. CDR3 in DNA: TGTGCCAGCAGGGGACCTAATGAAAAACTGTTTTTT. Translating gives CASRGPNEKLFF.